What follows is one T cell receptor (beta chain) and its context. Its antigen is currently unknown. Trimming cost V 3 bases and J 5 bases, with 3 bases left between them. The CDR3 totals 11 residues. The data belong to a study of early T cells in non-severe SARS-CoV-2 infection. Study-wide findings and caveats: VDJdb matching skewed toward anti-spike CD8 responses, missing private and CD4 specificities.

The TCR library protocol was used to attach unique molecular identifiers. These identifiers were attached to individual cDNA molecules. TCRdb itself ran the 5' RACE reads through MiXCR, one entry per CDR3 protein. This table has 60,000 to 75,000 distinct CDR3 sequences, 10% to 12% appearing once. The chain uses TRBV12-3 or TRBV12-4 and TRBJ2-3; D call uncertain. This TCR came from an adult who was a healthcare worker with PCR-confirmed SARS-CoV-2 infection or an uninfected control (not recorded which). This sample comprised whole blood, obtained at baseline. CDR3 in amino acids: CASSFVDTQYF. CDR3 nucleotide sequence: TGTGCCAGCAGTTTTGTAGATACGCAGTATTTT.